The entry below describes one T cell receptor (beta chain). Its antigen is as yet unknown. The data originate from a study of post-analysis software for immune sequencing data. Study-level information: Both relapsing-remitting and secondary progressive multiple sclerosis featured among the disease courses, as did progressive-relapsing multiple sclerosis. The study, taken as a whole, reports: Comparison of patients with controls showed five TRBV segments more frequent in patients, TRBV5-6, TRBV5-1 and TRBV20-1 among them.

The TCR beta cDNA libraries contained unique molecular identifiers. Each sample of roughly 0.9 to 10 million input T cells yielded approximately 500,000 cDNA molecules, so each molecule approximated one T cell. A single record per CDR3 protein comes from TCRdb applying MiXCR to the PCR reads. This sample has roughly 800,000 distinct CDR3 sequences; about 50% occur once, and the top ten carry 4.6%. Per the germline V gene, CDR1 is MGHRA and CDR2 is YSYEKL. Deletions cut 5 bases from V and 8 bases from J, with 10 bases between. The CDR3 has 12 amino acids. The chain recombines TRBV4-1 with TRBJ2-1; tentative D call: TRBD1 (6 bases). The source is a girl aged 5 to 17 with multiple sclerosis. The sample taken for sequencing was blood. CDR3 region: CASSKQGDEQFF. The CDR3 coding sequence is TGCGCCAGCAGCAAACAGGGTGATGAGCAGTTCTTC.